In this sample, the clone carrying this T cell receptor (beta chain) turned up a few times. The antigen is not known. The assay was immunoSEQ multiplex PCR, and TCRdb's table has in-frame clones only and misses some. This table holds fewer than 110,000 clones, roughly 85% found once. The data belong to a study of T cell responses to AZD1222 COVID-19 vaccine. Whole-study findings and limits: White British people made up most donors, females outnumbered males, and clonal diversity was possibly underestimated. Just 5 to 7 people given AZD1222 tested seropositive at baseline. Repertoire sampling occurred only after the peak T cell response. Spike as a whole was targeted by vaccine-associated CD4 TCRs, dominant at 160-218 and 743-854.

The sequencing here drew on peripheral blood, taken 28 days after the second AZD1222 dose. This clonotype was sampled from an adult who received the AZD1222 COVID-19 vaccine.

The CDR3 loop reads CASSDGQGVYEQYF. The CDR3 DNA is TGTGCCAGCAGTGACGGTCAGGGGGTCTACGAGCAGTACTTC. The chain links TRBV6-1 to TRBJ2-7; 7 nucleotides align to TRBD1. V was clipped by 3 bases and J by 3 bases; unmatched bases: 5. Germline CDR1 MNHNS, CDR2 SASEGT. The CDR3 contains 14 residues.